The 11 T cell receptor beta chains in this list originate from one sample, sequenced in a study of early T cells in non-severe SARS-CoV-2 infection (dated by TCRdb to about 2021). Library creation used 5' RACE. The sample was run on a NextSeq 500. TCRdb reran the public reads through fastp at Q25 and MiXCR, keeping productive beta chains. Entries are consolidated by CDR3 protein sequence, retaining the most common genes and DNA. Counted in this sample were 61,000 or so distinct CDR3 sequences; around 12% of them appeared once. Approximately 1.1% of the sample comes from the top ten. This sample comprised whole blood, obtained at baseline. These receptors originate from an adult who was a healthcare worker with PCR-confirmed SARS-CoV-2 infection or an uninfected control (not recorded which). The donor label of this sample is uncertain.

The chain employs TRBV5-1 and TRBJ1-6; 11 nucleotides align to TRBD1. The length of the CDR3 is 17 residues. CDR1 is SGHRS, CDR2 YFSETQ, per germline. Trimming took 2 bases from V and 9 from J; bases not matched to a gene: 10. The CDR3 nucleotides read TGCGCCAGCAGCTTAGCCCCAAGGACAGGGGGCAGTTCACCCCTCCACTTT. It translates to CASSLAPRTGGSSPLHF. The entire variable domain, with the rest obtained from reference TRBV5-1 and TRBJ1-6, is as follows: KAGVTQTPRYLIKTRGQQVTLSCSPISGHRSVSWYQQTPGQGLQFLFEYFSETQRNKGNFPGRFSGRQFSNSRSEMNVSTLELGDSALYLCASSLAPRTGGSSPLHFGNGTRLTVT.

V is TRBV5-4 and J is TRBJ2-5, with TRBD1 identical over 10 bases. V shed 5 bases, J shed 5 bases, and the junction held 6 bases outside the gene matches. Germline V gene data show CDR1 as SGHNT and CDR2 as YYREEE (reference sequence). CDR3 length: 14 amino acids. CDR3 coding DNA: TGTGCCAGCAGAAGACAGGGGGCCGATGAGACCCAGTACTTC. This translates into CASRRQGADETQYF.

In its sample, this clonotype was seen many times. This chain uses TRBV27 with TRBJ1-3; D is uncertain. Germline V gives CDR1 MNHEY, CDR2 SMNVEV (reference sequence). V lost 7 bases to trimming and J lost 0 bases, with 7 bases between them. The CDR3 runs to 13 residues. The chain's CDR3 is CASKRSSGNTIYF. The CDR3 bases are TGTGCCAGCAAACGAAGCTCTGGAAACACCATATATTTT.

The V gene is TRBV20-1, the J gene TRBJ2-7; weak D call: TRBD1 (5 bases). Germline CDR1 and CDR2: DFQATT and SNEGSKA (reference sequence). V gave up 4 bases and J gave up 4 bases, with 11 bases separating them. The CDR3 runs to 12 residues. Here the CDR3 reads CSATTDRYEQYV. The CDR3 region has the DNA TGCAGTGCTACGACTGACAGATACGAGCAGTACGTC.

The rearrangement joins TRBV10-1 to TRBJ1-2; D gene uncertain. The CDR3 consists of 13 residues. The germline V gene encodes CDR1 WNHNN and CDR2 SYGVQD (reference sequence). Trimming shortened V by 5 bases and J by 4 bases, and 11 bases separated the two germline ends. In nucleotides, the CDR3 is TGCGCCAGCAGTTCCGCGGGCGTCTATGGCTACACCTTC. Translation: CASSSAGVYGYTF.

This clonotype showed up just a few times. The J gene is TRBJ1-5, the V gene TRBV6-2 or TRBV6-3; no clear D gene. The CDR3 is 13 residues long. The V and J ends lost 6 bases and 3 bases respectively, with 9 bases between them. CDR1 is MNHEY and CDR2 is SVGEGT in the germline V gene. CDR3 DNA sequence: TGTGCCAGCAGCCCCCAACCCAATCAGCCCCAGCATTTT. Translated, it gives CASSPQPNQPQHF.

This clonotype has just a few counts. The chain joins TRBV10-3 to TRBJ1-1; a weak D match, TRBD1 (5 bases). Per germline, CDR1 ENHRY and CDR2 SYGVKD. CDR3 length: 16 amino acids. V was shortened by 6 bases and J by 11 bases, with 28 bases between the two germline ends. The CDR3 is CAISGTRASVARAAFF. In DNA, the CDR3 is TGTGCCATCAGCGGGACCCGGGCCTCCGTGGCCCGAGCGGCTTTCTTT.

This clonotype was seen at least ten times. The chain has TRBV30 and TRBJ1-2; D unclear. In germline, CDR1 is GTSNPN, CDR2 SVGIG (reference sequence). The CDR3 extends over 13 amino acids. V lost 4 bases, J lost 4 bases, and 13 bases lay in between. In DNA form, the CDR3 reads TGTGCCTGGAACGAGGTCACGGGCTATGGCTACACCTTC. It codes for CAWNEVTGYGYTF.

The rearrangement links TRBV6-1 to TRBJ1-2; D is ambiguous. The germline CDR1 and CDR2 sequences are MNHNS and SASEGT. The CDR3 has 13 residues. The V and J ends lost 4 bases and 6 bases respectively, with 12 bases between them. The CDR3 bases are TGTGCCAGCAGTGCGCGGGGTTCTAATGGCTACACCTTC. This sequence encodes CASSARGSNGYTF.

The chain recombines TRBV29-1 with TRBJ1-2; a weak D match, TRBD1 (5 bases). Germline V gene lookup returns CDR1 SQVTM and CDR2 ANQGSEA. The CDR3 consists of 12 residues. Trimming removed 5 bases from V and 4 bases from J, with 11 bases in between. CDR3 nucleotide sequence: TGCAGCGTTATACCCGGGACCTATGGCTACACCTTC. It translates to CSVIPGTYGYTF. The full variable domain, with the rest looked up from reference TRBV29-1 and TRBJ1-2, is SAVISQKPSRDICQRGTSLTIQCQVDSQVTMMFWYRQQPGQSLTLIATANQGSEATYESGFVIDKFPISRPNLTFSTLTVSNMSPEDSSIYLCSVIPGTYGYTFGSGTRLTVV.

The V call is TRBV5-1, the J call TRBJ1-2; no definite D call. CDR1 and CDR2 (germline): SGHRS, YFSETQ. Between the trimmed V and J ends, which lost 2 bases and 4 bases, there was a span of 9 bases. The CDR3 runs 13 residues. CDR3 region: CASSFSSLYGYTF. CDR3 sequence (DNA): TGCGCCAGCAGCTTCTCCAGTCTCTATGGCTACACCTTC.